In its sample, the clone carrying this T cell receptor (beta chain) was seen a few times. What it binds is unknown. TCR cDNA was made by 5'RACE template switching, adding a universal primer site and UMIs. TCRdb reprocessed the 5' RACE reads via MiXCR and lists one record per CDR3 protein. The top ten hold 2.5% to 4% of the sample, which has 300,000 to 400,000 distinct CDR3 sequences, roughly an eighth seen once. This sample is part of a study of T cells after yellow fever vaccination. Overall study findings and caveats: Peak timing came faster in the weaker secondary response, day 5 versus 15. Clonotypes found in both CD4 and CD8 compartments made up a small share. Reappearance after the booster was observed for most primary-vaccination clones (96% CD4, about 86% CD8).

Germline values: CDR1 LGHNA, CDR2 YSLEER. This CDR3 has 15 residues. V shed 4 bases and J 8 bases; nucleotides not matched to a gene: 10. V gene TRBV4-3 combines with J gene TRBJ2-3, with 9 bases identical to TRBD1. The sample here was CD4+ T cells sorted from PBMCs, taken 15 days after the yellow fever booster vaccination. This receptor was identified in a man aged 18 to 30 who received the YFV17D yellow fever vaccine. CDR3 in amino acids: CASSPGQGSRGTQYF. Written as DNA, the CDR3 is TGCGCCAGCAGCCCGGGACAGGGAAGCCGGGGTACGCAGTATTTT.